Below are 8 T cell receptor beta chains sequenced from a single sample in a study of vaccination and CD4 T cells after COVID-19. Cultured CD4+ T cells had their DNA profiled by the Oncomine TCR Beta short-read assay. Via MiXCR, TCRdb re-called the PCR reads, giving one row per CDR3 protein. The sample lists more than 7,000 distinct CDR3 sequences; 55% to 75% were seen once. For these TCRs, the target antigens are not known. Treatment meaning: roughly 10-day PBMC culture with coronavirus spike peptide pools or control peptides (ViraFEST assay). Sequencing input: CD4+ T cells from blood, cultured in vitro. The receptors derive from a human donor who had recovered from COVID-19.

This clonotype was seen more than once but under ten times. The genes are TRBV19 and TRBJ1-2; a weak D match, TRBD1 (5 bases). Trimming left V 3 bases short and J 4 bases short, with 12 bases between. The CDR3 runs to 14 residues. From germline, CDR1 is LNHDA and CDR2 SQIVND (reference sequence). The CDR3 is CASSMRGGSYGYTF. The CDR3 DNA sequence: TGTGCCAGTAGTATGCGTGGGGGAAGCTATGGCTACACCTTC. The full variable domain, rest sourced from reference TRBV19 and TRBJ1-2, is DGGITQSPKYLFRKEGQNVTLSCEQNLNHDAMYWYRQDPGQGLRLIYYSQIVNDFQKGDIAEGYSVSREKKESFPLTVTSAQKNPTAFYLCASSMRGGSYGYTFGSGTRLTVV.

The rearrangement joins TRBV18 to TRBJ1-6; D is unclear. CDR3 size: 15 residues. Deletions cut 2 bases from V and 5 bases from J, with 10 bases between. CDR1 and CDR2 (germline): KGHSH, LQKENI. The CDR3 coding sequence is TGTGCCAGCTCACCAGGGTCAGTCGATAATTCACCCCTCCACTTT. This codes for CASSPGSVDNSPLHF.

This chain uses TRBV6-1 with TRBJ2-1, with TRBD1 matching over 7 bases. The CDR3 length is 17 residues. Germline V CDR1 and CDR2: MNHNS, SASEGT. Germline trimming cut 6 bases from V and 8 bases from J; bases unmatched to any gene: 19. CDR3 protein: CASSPPTGLGIPDEQFF. CDR3 DNA sequence: TGTGCCAGCAGCCCACCGACAGGGCTGGGCATTCCGGATGAGCAGTTCTTC.

V is TRBV2 and J is TRBJ1-5; 9 positions agree with TRBD1. The junction had 0 bases not matched to a gene; V was cut back by 4 bases and J by 5 bases. Germline loops: CDR1 SNHLY, CDR2 FYNNEI. This CDR3 has 13 amino acids. CDR3 bases: TGTGCCAGCAGTGGGGACAGGGATCAGCCCCAGCATTTT. Encoded protein: CASSGDRDQPQHF. The whole variable domain, remainder taken from reference TRBV2 and TRBJ1-5, is EPEVTQTPSHQVTQMGQEVILRCVPISNHLYFYWYRQILGQKVEFLVSFYNNEISEKSEIFDDQFSVERPDGSNFTLKIRSTKLEDSAMYFCASSGDRDQPQHFGDGTRLSIL.

The rearrangement links TRBV20-1 to TRBJ2-1; D is uncertain. In germline, CDR1 is DFQATT, CDR2 SNEGSKA (reference sequence). Between the trimmed V and J ends, which lost 1 base and 4 bases, there was a span of 8 bases. The CDR3 sequence is 13 residues long. The CDR3 loop is CSARGRLYNEQFF. CDR3 DNA: TGCAGTGCTAGAGGGCGACTTTACAATGAGCAGTTCTTC.

The chain carries TRBV23-1 and TRBJ2-2; D is perhaps TRBD2 (6 bases). TRBV23-1 has ORF status, its function being uncertain. V was trimmed by 5 bases and J by 8 bases, leaving 9 bases between them. The CDR3 has 12 residues. CDR3 in DNA: TGCGCCAGCAGTTGCCGGGGGGGGGAGCTGTTTTTT. Protein sequence: CASSCRGGELFF.

This clonotype was seen a few times. V usage is TRBV21-1 and J usage is TRBJ1-1. TRBV21-1 is classified as a pseudogene. The CDR3 has 15 residues. The CDR3: CASREEAGRNTEAFF. The DNA of the CDR3 is TGTGCCAGCAGAGAAGAGGCCGGTCGGAACACTGAAGCTTTCTTT.

The rearrangement links TRBV11-2 to TRBJ1-2; 7 bases are shared with TRBD1. The length of the CDR3 is 14 residues. V lost 4 bases to trimming and J lost 5 bases; unmatched junction nucleotides: 7. The germline CDR1 and CDR2 sequences are SGHAT and FQNNGV. DNA for the CDR3: TGTGCCAGCAGCTCGAAACCGGGACAGTATGGCTACACCTTC. Its protein is CASSSKPGQYGYTF.